This T cell receptor (beta chain) was obtained from a study of blood T cell repertoires in COVID-19. Study information: Sites in the United States, Italy and Spain provided acute and convalescent COVID-19 samples. PBMCs, B-cell-depleted T cells, or T cells were the source of the cDNA or gDNA that made up the material.

Original handling: Amplification of reference gene primers provided the estimated nucleated cell counts. Generated by immunoSEQ multiplex PCR, the TCRdb table keeps only in-frame clones and is missing some. From that table come the V and J calls and clone size; the DNA was used to work out D and trimming. The sample carries over 100,000 clones, around 85% recorded once. The length of the CDR3 is 20 residues. Germline assignment: CDR1 SGHRS and CDR2 YFSETQ. The junction had 19 bases not matched to a gene; V was cut back by 0 bases and J by 7 bases. Sequencing used peripheral blood. The source of this sequence is a woman aged 80 or over with active or convalescent COVID-19. The genes are TRBV5-1 and TRBJ2-1, with 10 bases matching TRBD2. CDR3 residues: CASSLVIALRASGRSNEQFF. In DNA, the CDR3 is TGCGCCAGCAGCTTGGTGATAGCGTTAAGGGCTAGCGGGAGAAGTAATGAGCAGTTCTTC.